The rows below give T cell receptor beta chains drawn from one sample of a study of T cell responses to AZD1222 COVID-19 vaccine. Profiling relied on immunoSEQ multiplex PCR, and the TCRdb table lists in-frame clones only, not all of them. The sample carries about 120,000 clones, about 85% recorded once. The source material was peripheral blood, sampled on day 0 of AZD1222 vaccination. The receptors derive from an adult in good health. Each CDR3 is given with its conserved first and last residue. The order of the fields is V gene, clone size, D gene, J gene, CDR3 DNA, CDR3 protein. D genes are given only for firm matches. Clone size, where shown, is once, few, many, or a class for clones that have expanded.

TRBV2	NA	NA	TRBJ2-1	TGTGCCAGCAGGGAGGCATCATCTCCCTACAATGAGCAGTTCTTC	CASREASSPYNEQFF
TRBV5-1	NA	TRBD1	TRBJ1-2	TGCGCCAGCAGCCCGACAGGGGGCTCTACCTACGGCTACACCTTC	CASSPTGGSTYGYTF
TRBV9	once	TRBD2	TRBJ2-5	TGTGCCAGCAGCGTTCACGGGAGGGCGGGGTACCAAGAGACCCAGTACTTC	CASSVHGRAGYQETQYF
TRBV6-1	NA	NA	TRBJ1-1	TGTGCCAGCAGTGAAGCGCGGGAAGGAGCTTTCTTT	CASSEAREGAFF
TRBV19	once	TRBD1	TRBJ1-5	TGTGCCAGTAGAGGACAGGGGGCTTTTGTCGTCGATCAGCCCCAGCATTTT	CASRGQGAFVVDQPQHF
TRBV6-1	NA	TRBD2	TRBJ2-5	TGTGCCAGCAGTGAGGGCCTTAGCGGGGGGTATAGAGAGACCCAGTACTTC	CASSEGLSGGYRETQYF
TRBV18	NA	TRBD2	TRBJ2-3	TGTGCCAGCTCAAGAAGGACTAGCGGGAGGACAGATACGCAGTATTTT	CASSRRTSGRTDTQYF
TRBV5-1	few	NA	TRBJ1-1	TGCGCCAGCAGTGGGTTTGGGAACACTGAAGCTTTCTTT	CASSGFGNTEAFF
TRBV5-1	NA	NA	TRBJ2-1	TGCGCCAGCAGCTCCGGGACTGCCAATGAGCAGTTCTTC	CASSSGTANEQFF
TRBV6-1	NA	NA	TRBJ1-5	TGTGCCAGCAGTGAGTTTGGTCAGCCCCAGCATTTT	CASSEFGQPQHF
TRBV3-1/TRBV3-2	NA	TRBD2	TRBJ2-3	TGTGCCAGCAGCCCCCCCAGCGGGAAGGCAGATACGCAGTATTTT	CASSPPSGKADTQYF
TRBV9	NA	TRBD1	TRBJ2-2	TGTGCCAGCAGCGTAGCTTTGAGAGGAGGGACAGGAGACACCGGGGAGCTGTTTTTT	CASSVALRGGTGDTGELFF
TRBV12-5	NA	NA	TRBJ1-1	TGTGCTAGTGGTTTGGCACTCACAGACGGACCCTACAACACTGAAGCTTTCTTT	CASGLALTDGPYNTEAFF
TRBV10-2	NA	NA	TRBJ1-2	TGCGCCAGCAGTGACCCGGGTGGACTCGGCTACACCTTC	CASSDPGGLGYTF
TRBV5-4	NA	NA	TRBJ1-1	TGTGCCAGCAGCCGGGGGGGGACTTACAGTGAAGCTTTCTTT	CASSRGGTYSEAFF
TRBV6-1	NA	NA	TRBJ1-2	TGTGCCAGCAGTGAGTCCTTAGGACAGATCTATGGCTACACCTTC	CASSESLGQIYGYTF
TRBV18	NA	TRBD1	TRBJ1-5	TGTGCCAGCACGACCCGGGACAGTGGGCAGCCCCAGCATTTT	CASTTRDSGQPQHF
TRBV19	NA	NA	TRBJ1-1	TGTGCCAGTATTGTGGGTGCAGGGAACACTGAAGCTTTCTTT	CASIVGAGNTEAFF
TRBV3-1/TRBV3-2	few	TRBD1	TRBJ2-3	TGTGCCAGCAGCCTCCGGACAGGTGGAAACACAGATACGCAGTATTTT	CASSLRTGGNTDTQYF
TRBV10-3	NA	NA	TRBJ1-6	TGTGCCATCAGCGGGAGCTCCTATAATTCACCCCTCCACTTT	CAISGSSYNSPLHF
TRBV11-3	NA	NA	TRBJ2-2	TGTGCCAGCAGCCGCGGCGGGGTCTTGGCCGGGGAGCTGTTTTTT	CASSRGGVLAGELFF
TRBV28	NA	TRBD1	TRBJ2-7	TGTGCCAGCAGCATATTTCGCGGACAGGGGATCTACGAGCAGTACTTC	CASSIFRGQGIYEQYF
TRBV7-2	once	NA	TRBJ2-1	TGTGCCAGCAGCTTACTGGGGAGGACCTACAATGAGCAGTTCTTC	CASSLLGRTYNEQFF
TRBV6-1	NA	TRBD2	TRBJ2-7	TGTGCCAGCAGTGAAGCGGCGGGAGTTCCCTACGAGCAGTACTTC	CASSEAAGVPYEQYF
TRBV28	NA	TRBD2	TRBJ2-2	TGTGCCAGCAGTCCGTGGGAGGGCCTCGAGACCGGGGAGCTGTTTTTT	CASSPWEGLETGELFF
TRBV10-3	few	TRBD1	TRBJ1-2	TGTGCCATCAGCCCCGAACAGGGGAGCTACACCTTC	CAISPEQGSYTF
TRBV5-1	NA	TRBD1	TRBJ2-3	TGCGCCAGCAGCCGGGACAGTGGCACAGATACGCAGTATTTT	CASSRDSGTDTQYF
TRBV30	NA	TRBD1	TRBJ1-1	TGTGCCTGGACCCAGGGGGCGGGGACTGAAGCTTTCTTT	CAWTQGAGTEAFF
TRBV7-9	NA	TRBD2	TRBJ2-3	TGTGCCAGCACCCTGGCGCTAGCGGGAGGTGGAGATACGCAGTATTTT	CASTLALAGGGDTQYF
TRBV6-1	once	NA	TRBJ2-5	TGTGCCAGCAGTGACGGGGACTTGAGGGAGACCCAGTACTTC	CASSDGDLRETQYF
TRBV7-3	NA	NA	TRBJ2-3	TGTGCCAGCAGCTTCTCGGGGGCGAGGGCCGGCACAGATACGCAGTATTTT	CASSFSGARAGTDTQYF
TRBV5-1	NA	NA	TRBJ2-5	TGCGCCAGCAGCTTCCCCGACAGTCAAGAGACCCAGTACTTC	CASSFPDSQETQYF
TRBV27	once	TRBD2	TRBJ2-1	TGTGCCAGCACCGGGGTCAGGGGTCGGCCTAGCGGGAGCGGTGAGCAGTTCTTC	CASTGVRGRPSGSGEQFF
TRBV6-2/TRBV6-3	NA	NA	TRBJ1-4	TGTGCCAGCAGCCCACAGGGACCTAATGAAAAACTGTTTTTT	CASSPQGPNEKLFF
TRBV10-2	NA	NA	TRBJ2-5	TGCGCCAGCAGTGTCCTATCGGGACCTCCGTTGGACTTC	CASSVLSGPPLDF
TRBV5-1	NA	NA	TRBJ2-2	TGCGCCAGCAGCTTCGCCAGCACGATTAGCACCGGGGAGCTGTTTTTT	CASSFASTISTGELFF
TRBV9	NA	NA	TRBJ2-2	TGTGCCAGCAGCGTGTCGAGCGGTCAAACCGGGGAGCTGTTTTTT	CASSVSSGQTGELFF
TRBV4-2	NA	NA	TRBJ1-1	TGTGCCAGCAGCCAAGCCGACCTCGGGGGGCGAGGGATGAACACTGAAGCTTTCTTT	CASSQADLGGRGMNTEAFF
TRBV12-5	NA	TRBD1	TRBJ2-2	TGTGCTAGCCGACAGGGTGCCGCCGGGGAGCTGTTTTTT	CASRQGAAGELFF
TRBV19	NA	TRBD1	TRBJ1-4	TGTGCCAGTAGCCCGACAGGGAATGCTAATGAAAAACTGTTTTTT	CASSPTGNANEKLFF
TRBV3-1/TRBV3-2	NA	NA	TRBJ1-3	TGTGCCAGCAGCCGCCAGGGGCCGCGCGGAAACACCATATATTTT	CASSRQGPRGNTIYF
TRBV3-1/TRBV3-2	NA	TRBD2	TRBJ2-7	TGTGCCAGCAGCCAAGGACTAGCGGGAGGCGAGCAGTACTTC	CASSQGLAGGEQYF
TRBV24-1	NA	TRBD1	TRBJ2-1	TGTGCCACCCGGGACAGGGGGCAAGGTGAGCAGTTCTTC	CATRDRGQGEQFF
TRBV3-1/TRBV3-2	NA	NA	TRBJ2-1	TGTGCCAGCAGCCAAGATGTTCGCTACAATGAGCAGTTCTTC	CASSQDVRYNEQFF
TRBV7-9	NA	NA	TRBJ1-4	TGTGCCAGCAGCTTAGGAAGCCCGGCAGGTAAACTGTTTTTT	CASSLGSPAGKLFF
TRBV29-1	NA	TRBD2	TRBJ2-1	TGCAGCGTTGAAGGGACTAGCGGCCCCTCCTACAATGAGCAGTTCTTC	CSVEGTSGPSYNEQFF